The 14 T cell receptor beta chains presented below share a single source sample, sequenced in a study of blood T cell repertoires in COVID-19. Assay: immunoSEQ multiplex PCR; the TCRdb copy retains only in-frame clones and omits some. Here the sample spans about 40,000 clones, 70% to 90% being singletons. Sequences were obtained from peripheral blood. The receptors come from a middle-aged man in a cohort sampled during active COVID-19.

The CDR3 spells CASSITESSYNEQFF. DNA for the CDR3: TGTGCCAGTAGTATAACAGAAAGCTCCTACAATGAGCAGTTCTTC. The V call is TRBV19, the J call TRBJ2-1, with D unresolved. The CDR3 is 15 residues long. V gave up 2 bases and J gave up 0 bases, with 8 bases separating them. Germline CDR1 reads LNHDA; CDR2 reads SQIVND (reference sequence).

The chain uses TRBV4-3 and TRBJ2-2; 9 bases align to TRBD1. The CDR3 contains 17 residues. Trimming cost V 3 bases and J 1 base; bases outside gene matches: 6. Germline values: CDR1 LGHNA, CDR2 YSLEER. CDR3 DNA: TGCGCCAGCAGCCAGGGTAGGACAGGGGAGAACACCGGGGAGCTGTTTTTT. Its translation: CASSQGRTGENTGELFF.

This chain uses TRBV6-4 with TRBJ2-1, with TRBD1 identical over 7 bases. Trimming cost V 6 bases and J 3 bases; bases outside gene matches: 8. CDR1 and CDR2 from the germline V gene are MRHNA and SNTAGT. CDR3 length equals 15 residues. The CDR3: CASSPDRVVYNEQFF. CDR3 nucleotide sequence: TGTGCCAGCAGCCCCGACAGGGTGGTCTACAATGAGCAGTTCTTC.

The chain couples TRBV4-1 to TRBJ2-1; no firm D call. The CDR3 loop spans 11 amino acids. The germline V and J ends were trimmed by 1 base and 10 bases, with 5 bases remaining between them. Germline CDR1 and CDR2: MGHRA and YSYEKL. The CDR3, as DNA: TGCGCCAGCAGCCAAGCGCGAGAGCAGTTCTTC. Translated: CASSQAREQFF.

The chain combines TRBV6-5 with TRBJ1-1; D is perhaps TRBD1 (6 bases). Trimming left V 7 bases short and J 7 bases short, with 16 bases between. Germline loops: CDR1 MNHEY, CDR2 SVGAGI. The CDR3 covers 13 residues. The CDR3 bases are TGTGCCAGCACCCCTTGGGGAGGGGGTGAAGCTTTCTTT. This encodes CASTPWGGGEAFF.

This clone was seen once. The chain has TRBV7-9 and TRBJ2-1; 15 nucleotides match TRBD2. The CDR3 covers 18 residues. Trimming removed 7 bases from V and 8 bases from J; junction bases left unmatched: 15. Looked up from germline, CDR1 is SEHNR and CDR2 is FQNEAQ (reference sequence). CDR3 DNA: TGTGCCAGCAAACAACCCCCAGGGACTAGCGGGGGGTTCTATGAGCAGTTCTTC. Translation: CASKQPPGTSGGFYEQFF.

In this sample, this clone turned up once. V gene TRBV18 combines with J gene TRBJ2-3; D unresolved. The V end was cut by 4 bases, the J end by 1 base, with 9 bases between. Germline values: CDR1 KGHSH, CDR2 LQKENI. This CDR3 is built from 14 residues. CDR3 region: CASSRSPGTDTQYF. CDR3 nucleotides: TGTGCCAGCTCACGTTCCCCGGGCACAGATACGCAGTATTTT.

The J gene is TRBJ1-2, the V gene TRBV7-9; 10 bases match TRBD1. J lost 3 bases, V lost 8 bases, and 6 bases had no gene match. Germline values: CDR1 SEHNR, CDR2 FQNEAQ (reference sequence). This CDR3 spans 14 amino acids. The CDR3 loop is CASAGTGEHYGYTF. CDR3 in DNA: TGTGCCAGCGCCGGGACAGGGGAGCACTATGGCTACACCTTC.

The J gene is TRBJ1-3, the V gene TRBV28; 7 bases are a match to TRBD1. This CDR3 is built from 14 residues. Unmatched junction bases numbered 4, after V lost 6 bases and J lost 2 bases. From germline, CDR1 is MDHEN and CDR2 SYDVKM. The CDR3 DNA is TGTGCCAGCAGGACAAGGGGGCCTGGAAACACCATATATTTT. Encoded protein: CASRTRGPGNTIYF.

As DNA, the CDR3 is TGTGCCAGCAGCTTGACCCCGGGACAGGGCGGCTATGGCTACACCTTC. It yields the protein CASSLTPGQGGYGYTF. The chain is built from TRBV5-5 and TRBJ1-2; 9 nucleotides agree with TRBD1. In germline, CDR1 is SGHKS, CDR2 YYEKEE (reference sequence). The CDR3 is made up of 16 amino acids. Trimming at V came to 1 base and at J to 4 bases, leaving 8 bases not matched to a gene.

The chain has TRBV10-3 and TRBJ2-3, with 8 positions matching TRBD1. CDR3 length: 16 residues. Germline V gene data show CDR1 as ENHRY and CDR2 as SYGVKD. V shed 6 bases and J 1 base; nucleotides not matched to a gene: 9. The CDR3 coding sequence is TGTGCCATCAGCGACAGGGGAGAACTGGGCACAGATACGCAGTATTTT. This sequence encodes CAISDRGELGTDTQYF.

The count of this clone is one. The gene calls are TRBV20-1 and TRBJ1-2; maybe TRBD1 (6 bases). The germline V gene encodes CDR1 DFQATT and CDR2 SNEGSKA (reference sequence). This CDR3 is 15 amino acids long. The V end lost 3 bases, the J end lost 8 bases, and 22 bases lay between the germline ends. CDR3: CSASWGEGVTTGYTF. The CDR3 DNA sequence: TGCAGTGCTAGTTGGGGCGAGGGGGTTACCACGGGCTACACCTTC.

The genes are TRBV13 and TRBJ2-5; perhaps TRBD2 as D (5 bases). Germline CDR1 is PRHDT and CDR2 is FYEKMQ (reference sequence). CDR3 length equals 15 residues. V was cut by 2 bases and J by 1 base, with 11 bases left in between. CDR3 nucleotide sequence: TGTGCCAGCAGCTTAAGGAGACTACCCCAAGAGACCCAGTACTTC. Translated, it gives CASSLRRLPQETQYF.

This clone was counted a single time. The V call is TRBV18, the J call TRBJ2-7; D is uncertain. The germline CDR1 and CDR2 sequences are KGHSH and LQKENI. V lost 6 bases to trimming and J lost 1 base, with 10 bases between them. The length of the CDR3 is 13 residues. The CDR3 region is CASSPQSSYEQYF. The CDR3 nucleotides are TGTGCCAGCTCCCCGCAGTCATCCTACGAGCAGTACTTC. Drawing the rest from reference TRBV18 and TRBJ2-7, the complete variable domain is NAGVMQNPRHLVRRRGQEARLRCSPMKGHSHVYWYRQLPEEGLKFMVYLQKENIIDESGMPKERFSAEFPKEGPSILRIQQVVRGDSAAYFCASSPQSSYEQYFGPGTRLTVT.